This T cell receptor (beta chain) appears in the sequencing data of a study of blood T cell repertoires in COVID-19. Study summary: In each case, the material was cDNA or gDNA derived from T cells, B-cell-depleted T cells, or PBMCs.

The CDR3 contains 16 residues. Germline assignment: CDR1 SGHNT and CDR2 YYREEE (reference sequence). J gave up 1 base and V 0 bases, and 6 bases lay outside the gene matches. In the original analysis: Scientists estimated how many nucleated cells there were by amplifying reference gene primers. TCRdb's table, derived via immunoSEQ multiplex PCR, lists solely in-frame clones and lacks some. D and trimming were read from the DNA, whereas the V and J calls and clone size are those reported in that table. The sample carries approximately 220,000 clones, 65% to 85% recorded once. The chain has TRBV5-4 and TRBJ1-1; 7 bases line up with TRBD1. This TCR was sampled from an older woman with acute or convalescent COVID-19. Input material: peripheral blood. In DNA form, the CDR3 reads TGTGCCAGCAGCTTGGTACAGGGGATTTCGAACACTGAAGCTTTCTTT. Protein: CASSLVQGISNTEAFF.